These 17 T cell receptor beta chains came from one sample sequenced in a study of cytomegalovirus exposure and HLA in healthy donors (TCRdb year 2017). Receptor libraries were prepared by the immunoSEQ multiplex PCR assay. A mixture of 60 forward primers for TCR Vbeta segments and 13 reverse primers for TCR Jbeta segments was used in the multiplex PCR. Drawn from immuneACCESS, this table holds only the in-frame rearrangements with V and J called that TCRdb kept. Clones are partly lost; checked studies trace under half to an unresolved V gene and leave the rest unexplained. The table for this sample lists 150,000 or so clones; under 85% of them were counted only once. The ten largest account for 3.5% to 5% of the sample. The sample consisted of PBMCs. The source is a male donor in good health and CMV-seropositive.

The J gene is TRBJ2-2, the V gene TRBV10-1; 16 bases line up with TRBD2. The trim removed 5 bases at V and 6 bases at J, leaving 6 bases unmatched. The germline gives CDR1 WNHNN, CDR2 SYGVQD (reference sequence). The CDR3 contains 17 residues. The CDR3 sequence: CASSSGLAGGPPGELFF. In DNA form, the CDR3 reads TGCGCCAGCAGTTCGGGACTAGCGGGAGGGCCACCCGGGGAGCTGTTTTTT.

The chain links TRBV27 to TRBJ2-7; 7 positions agree with TRBD1. The CDR3 sequence is 16 residues long. The trim removed 3 bases at V and 2 bases at J, leaving 10 bases unmatched. Germline loops: CDR1 MNHEY, CDR2 SMNVEV (reference sequence). The CDR3 DNA sequence: TGTGCCAGCAGTTTTAGCGTGGGGGACAGCACCTACGAGCAGTACTTC. Protein sequence: CASSFSVGDSTYEQYF.

The chain uses TRBV9 and TRBJ2-5; 12 nucleotides agree with TRBD2. CDR1 is SGDLS and CDR2 is YYNGEE in the germline V gene. Trimming cost V 3 bases and J 4 bases; bases outside gene matches: 4. The CDR3 extends over 15 amino acids. The CDR3 sequence is CASSATLAGGETQYF. The CDR3 DNA sequence: TGTGCCAGCAGCGCCACACTAGCGGGAGGAGAGACCCAGTACTTC.

This chain joins TRBV5-6 and TRBJ1-1, with TRBD1 matching 8 bases. The CDR3 spans 16 residues. CDR1 is SGHDT and CDR2 is YYEEEE in the germline V gene. The V and J ends lost 1 base and 4 bases, in that order; junction bases with no gene match: 9. The CDR3 nucleotides read TGTGCCAGCAGCTTGTGGTTGACAGGGGTGAGCACTGAAGCTTTCTTT. Translating gives CASSLWLTGVSTEAFF.

The chain recombines TRBV19 with TRBJ2-7; 12 positions agree with TRBD2. The CDR3 spans 15 residues. Per the germline V gene, CDR1 is LNHDA and CDR2 is SQIVND (reference sequence). V lost 3 bases and J lost 4; bases outside the gene matches: 4. The CDR3 loop is CASSILLAGGYEQYF. DNA for the CDR3: TGTGCCAGTAGTATCCTACTAGCGGGAGGTTACGAGCAGTACTTC.

The rearrangement joins TRBV15 to TRBJ1-1; 7 positions match TRBD1. Germline V CDR1 and CDR2: LNHNV, YYDKDF (reference sequence). The CDR3 loop spans 15 amino acids. V gave up 0 bases and J gave up 3 bases; unmatched junction bases: 4. CDR3 nucleotide sequence: TGTGCCACCAGCAGAGATCCGACAGGGTACACTGAAGCTTTCTTT. Translation: CATSRDPTGYTEAFF.

The rearrangement links TRBV7-9 to TRBJ2-3; a possible D gene is TRBD1 (6 bases). The germline V gene encodes CDR1 SEHNR and CDR2 FQNEAQ (reference sequence). The V gene lost 5 bases and the J gene lost 2 bases, with 11 bases spanning the gap. The CDR3 runs 14 residues. DNA of the CDR3: TGTGCCAGCAGCCCAGGGACATCCACAGATACGCAGTATTTT. It yields the protein CASSPGTSTDTQYF. The variable domain in full, completed from reference TRBV7-9 and TRBJ2-3, reads DTGVSQNPRHKITKRGQNVTFRCDPISEHNRLYWYRQTLGQGPEFLTYFQNEAQLEKSRLLSDRFSAERPKGSFSTLEIQRTEQGDSAMYLCASSPGTSTDTQYFGPGTRLTVL.

The rearrangement uses TRBV7-2 and TRBJ2-7; TRBD2 matches 11 bases. The V segment lost 0 bases and the J segment 4 bases; nucleotides outside the gene matches: 2. In germline, CDR1 is SGHTA, CDR2 FQGNSA. This CDR3 spans 15 amino acids. The chain's CDR3 is CASSLATSGSYEQYF. The CDR3 nucleotides are TGTGCCAGCAGCTTAGCAACTAGCGGGAGTTACGAGCAGTACTTC.

The V and J genes are TRBV4-1 and TRBJ2-1; 7 nucleotides line up with TRBD2. This CDR3 comprises 14 residues. V shed 2 bases, J shed 14 bases, and the junction held 12 bases outside the gene matches. Germline assignment: CDR1 MGHRA and CDR2 YSYEKL. CDR3 loop: CASSQREGQAEKFF. The CDR3 DNA sequence: TGCGCCAGCAGCCAAAGGGAGGGGCAGGCGGAAAAGTTCTTC.

J is TRBJ1-4 and V is TRBV6-1; the D is unclear. This CDR3 region has 13 residues. Trimming took off 6 bases at V and 8 bases at J, with 13 bases between the two ends. Germline values: CDR1 MNHNS, CDR2 SASEGT. The CDR3 DNA is TGTGCCAGCAGAGGAGGGTGGGGAGAAAAACTGTTTTTT. Its protein is CASRGGWGEKLFF.

The chain combines TRBV5-4 with TRBJ1-4, with D possibly TRBD1 on 6 matching bases. Trimming took 4 bases from V and 5 from J, leaving 12 bases between them. The CDR3 runs 14 residues. The germline CDR1 and CDR2 sequences are SGHNT and YYREEE (reference sequence). The CDR3 nucleotides read TGTGCCAGCAGCGGGGGACAAAGAAATGAAAAACTGTTTTTT. It codes for CASSGGQRNEKLFF.

This clone was seen more than once but under ten times. The chain recombines TRBV19 with TRBJ2-1; D is possibly TRBD1 (6 bases). CDR3 size: 14 residues. The ends were cut back, 4 bases at V and 9 bases at J, with 16 bases in the middle. The germline V gene has CDR1 LNHDA and CDR2 SQIVND (reference sequence). CDR3 sequence (DNA): TGTGCCAGTAGTACCCGGGACAACCACTTTGAGCAGTTCTTC. This sequence encodes CASSTRDNHFEQFF.

The V gene is TRBV10-3, the J gene TRBJ2-5; TRBD2 aligns across 8 bases. CDR3 length: 15 residues. Germline-derived CDR1 and CDR2 are ENHRY and SYGVKD. V lost 0 bases to trimming and J lost 5 bases; unmatched junction nucleotides: 5. CDR3 region: CAISESGGDRETQYF. CDR3 coding DNA: TGTGCCATCAGTGAGTCCGGGGGGGACCGGGAGACCCAGTACTTC.

This clone appeared once. V is TRBV5-5 and J is TRBJ1-6, with D tentatively TRBD1 (5 bases). V dropped 1 base and J dropped 3 bases, with 8 bases sitting between them. Germline CDR1 is SGHKS and CDR2 is YYEKEE (reference sequence). The CDR3 extends over 15 amino acids. This chain's CDR3 is CASSLRGVYNSPLHF. CDR3 DNA: TGTGCCAGCAGCTTGAGGGGCGTCTATAATTCACCCCTCCACTTT.

The gene calls are TRBV2 and TRBJ1-1, with D perhaps TRBD1 (5 bases). The CDR3 covers 14 residues. Deletions cut 6 bases from V and 5 bases from J, with 16 bases between. The germline gives CDR1 SNHLY, CDR2 FYNNEI. The CDR3, as DNA: TGTGCCAGCAGGGTACAGGCGGGAGGGACTGAAGCTTTCTTT. Translation gives CASRVQAGGTEAFF.

The rearrangement joins TRBV27 to TRBJ2-3; the D is unclear. The length of the CDR3 is 13 residues. V was clipped by 6 bases and J by 5 bases, with 12 bases between them. Germline-derived CDR1 and CDR2 are MNHEY and SMNVEV (reference sequence). As DNA, the CDR3 is TGTGCCAGCAGCTCTCATGCGATAGATACGCAGTATTTT. Protein product: CASSSHAIDTQYF.

This clone appeared once. The gene calls are TRBV7-9 and TRBJ2-7, with D perhaps matching TRBD1 (6 bases). Trimming cost V 5 bases and J 3 bases, with 17 bases left between them. CDR1 and CDR2 from the germline V gene are SEHNR and FQNEAQ (reference sequence). The CDR3 is made up of 15 amino acids. The CDR3 reads CASSRVIPRGYEQYF. Here the CDR3 DNA reads TGTGCCAGCAGCCGAGTAATCCCCAGGGGCTACGAGCAGTACTTC. The complete variable domain, with remaining parts taken from reference TRBV7-9 and TRBJ2-7, reads DTGVSQNPRHKITKRGQNVTFRCDPISEHNRLYWYRQTLGQGPEFLTYFQNEAQLEKSRLLSDRFSAERPKGSFSTLEIQRTEQGDSAMYLCASSRVIPRGYEQYFGPGTRLTVT.